The clone carrying this TCR beta chain was found a few times. Its antigen is still unknown. Multiplex touch-down PCR with TRB-A/B primers amplified rearranged V-D-J TRB sequences. Each CDR3 protein gets one entry after TCRdb re-called the multiplex PCR reads with MiXCR. In the table there are around 5,000 distinct CDR3 sequences, roughly 27% of which are singletons. This entry comes from a study of T cell repertoires in aging, cancer and after chemotherapy. Across the whole study: About 8.8 million TCR reads made up the full dataset.

Peripheral blood genomic DNA, not sorted cells or RNA, was the template. General study results and limits: Untreated cancer patients had significantly lower blood TCR diversity than age-matched healthy donors.

The ends were cut back, 6 bases at V and 1 base at J, with 16 bases in the middle. Per the germline V gene, CDR1 is SGHNT and CDR2 is YYREEE (reference sequence). The CDR3 loop spans 15 amino acids. The rearrangement joins TRBV5-4 to TRBJ1-1; D uncertain. The TCR originated in a human donor in good health. Sequencing was performed on blood. CDR3 sequence reads: CASKFRPLENTEAFF. The CDR3 DNA reads as TGTGCCAGCAAATTCCGTCCCCTTGAGAACACTGAAGCTTTCTTT.